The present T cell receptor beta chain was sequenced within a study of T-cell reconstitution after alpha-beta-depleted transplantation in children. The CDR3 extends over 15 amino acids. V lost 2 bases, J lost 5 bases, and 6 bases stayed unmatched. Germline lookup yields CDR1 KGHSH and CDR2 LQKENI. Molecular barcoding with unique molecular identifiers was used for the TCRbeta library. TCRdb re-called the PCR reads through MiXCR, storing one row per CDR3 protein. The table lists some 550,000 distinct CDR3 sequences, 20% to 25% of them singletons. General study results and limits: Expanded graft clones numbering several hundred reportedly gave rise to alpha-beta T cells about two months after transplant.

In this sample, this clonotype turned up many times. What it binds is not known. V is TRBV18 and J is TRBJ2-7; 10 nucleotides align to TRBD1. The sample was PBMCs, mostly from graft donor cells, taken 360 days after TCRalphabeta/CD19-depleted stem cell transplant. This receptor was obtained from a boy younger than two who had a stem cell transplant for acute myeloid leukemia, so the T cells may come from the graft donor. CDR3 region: CASSPDRQGADEQYF. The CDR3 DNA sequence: TGTGCCAGCTCACCAGATCGACAGGGGGCCGACGAGCAGTACTTC.